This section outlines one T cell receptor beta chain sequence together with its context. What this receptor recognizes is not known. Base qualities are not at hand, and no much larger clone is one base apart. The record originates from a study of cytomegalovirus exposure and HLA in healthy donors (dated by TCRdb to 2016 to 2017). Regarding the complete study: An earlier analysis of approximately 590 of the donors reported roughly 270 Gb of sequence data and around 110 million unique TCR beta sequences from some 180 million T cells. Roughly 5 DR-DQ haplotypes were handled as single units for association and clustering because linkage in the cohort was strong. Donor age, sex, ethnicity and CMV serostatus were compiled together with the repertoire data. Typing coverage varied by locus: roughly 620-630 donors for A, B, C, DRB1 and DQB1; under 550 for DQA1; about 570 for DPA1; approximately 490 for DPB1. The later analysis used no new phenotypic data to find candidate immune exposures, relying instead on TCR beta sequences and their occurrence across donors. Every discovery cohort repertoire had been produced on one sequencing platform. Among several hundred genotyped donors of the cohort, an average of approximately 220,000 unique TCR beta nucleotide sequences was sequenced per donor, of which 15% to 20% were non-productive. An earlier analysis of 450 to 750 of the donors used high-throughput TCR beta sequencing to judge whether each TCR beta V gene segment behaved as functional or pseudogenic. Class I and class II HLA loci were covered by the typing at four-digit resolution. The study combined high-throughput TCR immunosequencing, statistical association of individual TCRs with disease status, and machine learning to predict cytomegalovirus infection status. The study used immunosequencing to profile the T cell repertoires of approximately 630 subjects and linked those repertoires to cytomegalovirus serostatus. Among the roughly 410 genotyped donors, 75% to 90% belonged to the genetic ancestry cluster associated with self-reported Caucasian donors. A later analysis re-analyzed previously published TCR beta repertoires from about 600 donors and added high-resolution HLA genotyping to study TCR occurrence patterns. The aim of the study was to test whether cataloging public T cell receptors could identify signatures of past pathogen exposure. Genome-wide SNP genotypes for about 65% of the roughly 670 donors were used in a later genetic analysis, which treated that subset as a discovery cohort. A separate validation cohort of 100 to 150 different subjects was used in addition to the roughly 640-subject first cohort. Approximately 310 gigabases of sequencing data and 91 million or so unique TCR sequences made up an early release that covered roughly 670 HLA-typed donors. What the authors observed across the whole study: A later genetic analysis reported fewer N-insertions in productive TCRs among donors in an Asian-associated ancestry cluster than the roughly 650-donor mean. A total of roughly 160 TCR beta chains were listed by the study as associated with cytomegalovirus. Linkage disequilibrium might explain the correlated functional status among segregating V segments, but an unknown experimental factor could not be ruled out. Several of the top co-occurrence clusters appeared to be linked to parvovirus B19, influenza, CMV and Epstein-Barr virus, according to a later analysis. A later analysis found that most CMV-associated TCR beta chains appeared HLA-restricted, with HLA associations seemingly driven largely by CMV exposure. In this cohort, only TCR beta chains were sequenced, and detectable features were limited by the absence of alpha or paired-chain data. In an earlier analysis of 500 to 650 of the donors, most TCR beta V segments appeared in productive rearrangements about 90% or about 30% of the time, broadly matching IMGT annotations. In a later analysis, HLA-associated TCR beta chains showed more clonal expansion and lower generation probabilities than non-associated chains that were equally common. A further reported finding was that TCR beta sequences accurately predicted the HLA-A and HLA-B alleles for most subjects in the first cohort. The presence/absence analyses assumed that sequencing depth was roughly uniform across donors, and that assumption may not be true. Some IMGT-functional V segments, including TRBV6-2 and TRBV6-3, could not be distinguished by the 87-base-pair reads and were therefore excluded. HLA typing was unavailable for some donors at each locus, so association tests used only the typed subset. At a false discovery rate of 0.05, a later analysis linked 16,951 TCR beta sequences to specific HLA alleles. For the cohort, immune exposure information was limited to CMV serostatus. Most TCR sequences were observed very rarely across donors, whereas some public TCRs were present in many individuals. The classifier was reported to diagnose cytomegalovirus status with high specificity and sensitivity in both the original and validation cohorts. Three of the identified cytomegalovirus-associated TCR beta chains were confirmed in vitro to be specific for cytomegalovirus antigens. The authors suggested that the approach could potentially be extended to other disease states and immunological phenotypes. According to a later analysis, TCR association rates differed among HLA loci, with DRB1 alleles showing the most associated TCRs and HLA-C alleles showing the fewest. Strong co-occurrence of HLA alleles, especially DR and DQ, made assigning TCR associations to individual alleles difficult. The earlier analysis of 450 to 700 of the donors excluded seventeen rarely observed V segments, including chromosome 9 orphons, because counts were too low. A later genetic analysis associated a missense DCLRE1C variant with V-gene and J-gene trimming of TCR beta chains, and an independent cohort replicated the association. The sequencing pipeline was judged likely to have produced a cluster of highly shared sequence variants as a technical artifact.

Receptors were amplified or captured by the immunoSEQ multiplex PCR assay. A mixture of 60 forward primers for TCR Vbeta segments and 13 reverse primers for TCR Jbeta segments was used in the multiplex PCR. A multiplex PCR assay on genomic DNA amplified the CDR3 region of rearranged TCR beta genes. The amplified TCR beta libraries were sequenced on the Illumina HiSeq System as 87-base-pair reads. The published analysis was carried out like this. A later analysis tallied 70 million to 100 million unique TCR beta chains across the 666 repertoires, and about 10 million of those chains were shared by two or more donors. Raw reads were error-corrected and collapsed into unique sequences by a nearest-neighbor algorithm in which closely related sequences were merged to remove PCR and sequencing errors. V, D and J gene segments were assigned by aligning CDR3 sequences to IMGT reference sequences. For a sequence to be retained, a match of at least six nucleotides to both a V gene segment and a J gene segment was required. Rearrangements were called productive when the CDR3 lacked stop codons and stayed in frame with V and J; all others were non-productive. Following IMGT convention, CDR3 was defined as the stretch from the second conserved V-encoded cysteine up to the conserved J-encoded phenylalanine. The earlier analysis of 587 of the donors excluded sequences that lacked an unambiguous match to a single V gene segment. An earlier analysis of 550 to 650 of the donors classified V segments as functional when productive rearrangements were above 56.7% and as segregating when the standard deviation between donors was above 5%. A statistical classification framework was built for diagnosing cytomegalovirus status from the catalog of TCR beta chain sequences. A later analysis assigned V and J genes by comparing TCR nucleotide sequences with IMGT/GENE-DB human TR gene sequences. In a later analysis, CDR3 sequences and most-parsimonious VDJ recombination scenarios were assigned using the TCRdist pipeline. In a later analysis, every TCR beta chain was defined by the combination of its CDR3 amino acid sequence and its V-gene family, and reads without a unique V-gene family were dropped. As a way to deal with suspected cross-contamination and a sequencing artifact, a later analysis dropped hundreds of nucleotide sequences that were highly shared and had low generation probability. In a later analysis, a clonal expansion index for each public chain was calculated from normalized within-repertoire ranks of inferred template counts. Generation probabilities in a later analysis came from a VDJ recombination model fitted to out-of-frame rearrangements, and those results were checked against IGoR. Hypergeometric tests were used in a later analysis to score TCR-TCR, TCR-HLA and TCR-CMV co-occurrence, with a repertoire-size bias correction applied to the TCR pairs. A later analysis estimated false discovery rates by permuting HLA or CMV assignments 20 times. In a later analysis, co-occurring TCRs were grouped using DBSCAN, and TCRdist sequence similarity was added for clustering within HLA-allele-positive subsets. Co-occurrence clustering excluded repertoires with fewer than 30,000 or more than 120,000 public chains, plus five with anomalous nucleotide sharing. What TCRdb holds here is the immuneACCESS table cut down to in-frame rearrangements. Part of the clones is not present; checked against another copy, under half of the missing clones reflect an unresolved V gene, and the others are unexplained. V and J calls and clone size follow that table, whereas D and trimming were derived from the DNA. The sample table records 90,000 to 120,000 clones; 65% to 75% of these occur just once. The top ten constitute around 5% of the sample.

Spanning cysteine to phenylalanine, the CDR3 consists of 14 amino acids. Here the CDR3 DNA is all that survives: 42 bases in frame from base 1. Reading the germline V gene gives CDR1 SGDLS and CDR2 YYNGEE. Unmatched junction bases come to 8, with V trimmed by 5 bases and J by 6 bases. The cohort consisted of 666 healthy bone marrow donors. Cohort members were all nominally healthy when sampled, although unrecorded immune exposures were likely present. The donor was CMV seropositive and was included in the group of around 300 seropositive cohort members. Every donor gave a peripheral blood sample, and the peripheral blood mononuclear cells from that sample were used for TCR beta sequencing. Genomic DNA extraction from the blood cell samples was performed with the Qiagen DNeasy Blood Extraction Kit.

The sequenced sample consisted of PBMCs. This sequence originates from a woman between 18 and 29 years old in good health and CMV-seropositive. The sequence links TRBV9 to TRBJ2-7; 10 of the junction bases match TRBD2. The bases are TGTGCCAGCAGTCCGGGACTAGCGTCCGGCGAGCAGTACTTC. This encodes CASSPGLASGEQYF.